This T cell receptor (beta chain) derives from a study of cytomegalovirus exposure and HLA in healthy donors. With 60 Vbeta and 13 Jbeta primers, the PCR was carried out. TCRdb's table, derived via immunoSEQ multiplex PCR, lists solely in-frame clones and lacks some. The sample lists 85,000 to 100,000 clones; approximately 84% were seen once. Turning to this clone: Antigen specificity is unknown.

The study, taken as a whole, reports: Later work found that TCR association rates differed between HLA loci; DRB1 had the most and HLA-C the fewest. Investigators reported more than 150 TCR beta chains as tied to cytomegalovirus.

Trimming took off 4 bases at V and 4 bases at J, with 13 bases between the two ends. Germline V gene data show CDR1 as SGHVS and CDR2 as FNYEAQ. The CDR3 length is 14 residues. The receptor was isolated from a girl aged 2 to 9 in good health and CMV-seropositive. The sample taken for sequencing was PBMCs. This sequence joins TRBV7-6 and TRBJ1-2, with a weak D call TRBD1 (5 bases). CDR3 amino acids: CASSSSPGLYGYTF. Here the CDR3 DNA reads TGTGCCAGCAGCTCGTCCCCGGGACTCTATGGCTACACCTTC.